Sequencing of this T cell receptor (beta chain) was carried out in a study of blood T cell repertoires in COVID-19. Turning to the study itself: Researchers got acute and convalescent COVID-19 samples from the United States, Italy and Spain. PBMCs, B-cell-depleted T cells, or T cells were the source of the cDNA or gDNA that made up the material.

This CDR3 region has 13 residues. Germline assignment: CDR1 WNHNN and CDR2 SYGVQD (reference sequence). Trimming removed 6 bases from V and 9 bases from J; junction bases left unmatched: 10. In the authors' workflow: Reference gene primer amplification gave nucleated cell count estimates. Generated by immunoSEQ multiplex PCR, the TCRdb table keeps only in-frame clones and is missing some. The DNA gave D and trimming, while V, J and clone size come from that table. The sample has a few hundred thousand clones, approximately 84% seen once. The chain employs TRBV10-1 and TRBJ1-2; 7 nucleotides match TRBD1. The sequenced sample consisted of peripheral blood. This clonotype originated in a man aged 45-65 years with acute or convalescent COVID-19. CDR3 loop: CASSETGTDRYTF. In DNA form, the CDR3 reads TGCGCCAGCAGCGAGACAGGGACGGATCGCTACACCTTC.